Presented here are 23 T cell receptor beta chains from one specimen sequenced in a study of T-cell memory formation after mild COVID-19. Each CDR3 protein is one row after TCRdb ran MiXCR on the 5' RACE reads. Here the sample spans approximately 570,000 distinct CDR3 sequences, roughly 18% being singletons. The sequencing input was PBMCs or a T cell subset sorted from them (not recorded which). All receptors derive from an adult woman who had mild COVID-19 (a few samples of this study predate the infection). Cell type and time point are not known.

The chain is built from TRBV12-3 or TRBV12-4 and TRBJ1-5; D unresolved. Trimming removed 6 bases at V and 0 bases at J, with 6 bases between. The CDR3 loop spans 13 amino acids. CDR3 in amino acids: CASSSLSNQPQHF. In nucleotides, the CDR3 is TGTGCCAGCAGCTCACTTAGCAATCAGCCCCAGCATTTT.

The chain combines TRBV5-1 with TRBJ2-7; weak D call: TRBD2 (6 bases). Germline loops: CDR1 SGHRS, CDR2 YFSETQ. Between the trimmed V and J ends, which lost 3 bases and 1 base, there was a span of 11 bases. The CDR3 has 14 residues. The CDR3 loop reads CASSWEVESYEQYF. DNA for the CDR3: TGCGCCAGCAGCTGGGAGGTGGAATCCTACGAGCAGTACTTC.

The chain uses TRBV27 and TRBJ1-3, with D tentatively TRBD1 (5 bases). Looked up from germline, CDR1 is MNHEY and CDR2 is SMNVEV (reference sequence). V was trimmed by 5 bases and J by 0 bases, leaving 11 bases between them. This CDR3 is 15 amino acids long. CDR3 region: CASSTTAISGNTIYF. The CDR3 nucleotides are TGTGCCAGCAGTACGACAGCGATCTCTGGAAACACCATATATTTT.

In its sample, this clonotype was seen a few times. The chain carries TRBV18 and TRBJ2-4, with 8 bases that match TRBD1. The V segment lost 5 bases and the J segment 1 base; nucleotides outside the gene matches: 4. The germline CDR1 and CDR2 sequences are KGHSH and LQKENI. This CDR3 spans 15 amino acids. The CDR3 is CASSADRVAKNIQYF. The CDR3 nucleotides read TGTGCCAGCTCAGCGGACAGGGTTGCCAAAAACATTCAGTACTTC. The full variable domain, rest sourced from reference TRBV18 and TRBJ2-4, is NAGVMQNPRHLVRRRGQEARLRCSPMKGHSHVYWYRQLPEEGLKFMVYLQKENIIDESGMPKERFSAEFPKEGPSILRIQQVVRGDSAAYFCASSADRVAKNIQYFGAGTRLSVL.

The J gene is TRBJ2-3, the V gene TRBV12-3 or TRBV12-4, with 8 positions matching TRBD2. The CDR3 has 16 residues. V lost 4 bases and J lost 8; bases outside the gene matches: 14. The CDR3 DNA is TGTGCCAGCAGTTCACCTCGAGCGGGAGTCGAGGGTACGCAGTATTTT. It encodes CASSSPRAGVEGTQYF.

This clonotype was seen repeatedly, ten times or more. The chain uses TRBV2 and TRBJ2-5; D gene unclear. Trimming removed 6 bases from V and 2 bases from J, with 4 bases in between. Germline CDR1 is SNHLY and CDR2 is FYNNEI. This CDR3 has 11 residues. DNA for the CDR3: TGTGCCAGCAGACAGCAAGAGACCCAGTACTTC. Its translation is CASRQQETQYF.

This clonotype was recorded many times. The CDR3 coding sequence is TGCGCCAGCAGCCAAGATCCAGGGGGTGAGCAGTACTTC. Translation gives CASSQDPGGEQYF. V and J are TRBV4-1 and TRBJ2-7; 7 positions match TRBD1. CDR1 and CDR2 (germline): MGHRA, YSYEKL. CDR3 size: 13 residues. Unmatched junction bases numbered 3, after V lost 0 bases and J lost 7 bases.

This clonotype is deemed medium-sized (0.01 to 0.1%). The chain recombines TRBV2 with TRBJ2-3; TRBD2 matches at 13 bases. The CDR3 covers 19 residues. From germline, CDR1 is SNHLY and CDR2 FYNNEI. Trimming cost V 7 bases and J 7 bases; bases outside gene matches: 20. CDR3 protein: CASTSRTSGGPTTFNTQYF. DNA for the CDR3: TGTGCCAGCACGAGCAGGACTAGCGGGGGCCCTACAACCTTCAATACGCAGTATTTT.

This clonotype came up a few times. The CDR3 spells CASSHDRTAGAYEQYF. In nucleotides, the CDR3 is TGTGCCAGCAGCCACGACCGGACAGCGGGGGCTTACGAGCAGTACTTC. This chain uses TRBV4-2 with TRBJ2-7, with 8 positions matching TRBD2. The CDR3 runs 16 residues. CDR1 is LGHNA, CDR2 YNFKEQ, per germline. V lost 3 bases and J lost 4; bases outside the gene matches: 11.

DNA for the CDR3: TGTGCCAGCTCACTGATGGAGACCGCCTACGAGCAGTACTTC. Translating gives CASSLMETAYEQYF. The V and J genes are TRBV18 and TRBJ2-7, with D uncertain. Germline lookup yields CDR1 KGHSH and CDR2 LQKENI. The CDR3 covers 14 residues. V lost 4 bases to trimming and J lost 2 bases, with 12 bases between them.

This clonotype has more than one count but fewer than ten. The genes are TRBV5-1 and TRBJ2-3; the D call may be TRBD1 or TRBD2 (5 bases each). Germline CDR1 is SGHRS and CDR2 is YFSETQ. The V gene lost 9 bases and the J gene lost 0 bases, with 29 bases spanning the gap. The CDR3 is 19 amino acids. CDR3 sequence: CATPSVNRDRLSSTDTQYF. CDR3 in DNA: TGCGCCACCCCGTCCGTTAACCGGGACCGATTATCTAGCACAGATACGCAGTATTTT.

This clonotype was detected a few times. The rearrangement uses TRBV29-1 and TRBJ2-2, with TRBD1 as a possible D gene (6 bases). This CDR3 contains 15 residues. The V gene's germline CDR1 is SQVTM and CDR2 ANQGSEA. Deletions cut 4 bases from V and 1 base from J, with 13 bases between. The CDR3 reads CSVVQQGRNTGELFF. The CDR3 coding sequence is TGCAGCGTTGTTCAACAGGGACGGAACACCGGGGAGCTGTTTTTT.

This clonotype was seen only a few times. The V gene is TRBV4-2, the J gene TRBJ2-2; D might be TRBD1 (5 bases). Germline V gives CDR1 LGHNA, CDR2 YNFKEQ. This CDR3 comprises 18 residues. The V end was cut by 1 base, the J end by 1 base, with 16 bases between. The chain's CDR3 is CASSQALDSVENTGELFF. CDR3 DNA sequence: TGTGCCAGCAGCCAAGCATTAGACAGTGTGGAGAACACCGGGGAGCTGTTTTTT.

This clonotype was seen a few times. The chain combines TRBV7-2 with TRBJ2-3; 9 bases map to TRBD1. The V gene's germline CDR1 is SGHTA and CDR2 FQGNSA. V gave up 7 bases and J gave up 2 bases; unmatched junction bases: 7. This CDR3 is built from 15 residues. The CDR3 DNA reads as TGTGCCAGCACCATCGACAGGGGGGACACAGATACGCAGTATTTT. This encodes CASTIDRGDTDTQYF.

In its sample, this clonotype was seen once. The chain employs TRBV6-6 and TRBJ2-2, with TRBD1 as a possible D gene (6 bases). V was clipped by 2 bases and J by 4 bases, with 11 bases between them. This CDR3 region has 15 residues. Per germline, CDR1 MNHNY and CDR2 SVGAGI (reference sequence). CDR3 in amino acids: CASSYGQRITGELFF. CDR3 DNA: TGTGCCAGCAGTTACGGACAGAGAATCACCGGGGAGCTGTTTTTT.

There are a few counts of this clonotype. The V call is TRBV20-1, the J call TRBJ1-6; 7 bases align to TRBD1. Germline V CDR1 and CDR2: DFQATT, SNEGSKA (reference sequence). J lost 7 bases, V lost 5 bases, and 8 bases had no gene match. This CDR3 is 14 amino acids long. The CDR3 protein is CSASSGQHNSPLHF. As DNA, the CDR3 is TGCAGTGCTTCCTCGGGACAGCACAATTCACCCCTCCACTTT.

This clonotype has at least ten counts. This chain joins TRBV12-3 or TRBV12-4 and TRBJ2-1, with a weak D call TRBD1 (6 bases). The V end lost 4 bases, the J end lost 6 bases, and 19 bases lay between the germline ends. The CDR3 consists of 16 residues. The CDR3 DNA reads as TGTGCCAGCAGTTCAACATTCAGGGGAGTAGGCAATGAGCAGTTCTTC. This sequence encodes CASSSTFRGVGNEQFF.

This clonotype was detected only a few times. The CDR3 spells CATSDPGGQGPQETQYF. In DNA, the CDR3 is TGTGCCACCAGTGATCCTGGCGGACAGGGCCCCCAAGAGACCCAGTACTTC. The genes are TRBV24-1 and TRBJ2-5; 8 bases line up with TRBD1. CDR1 KGHDR and CDR2 SFDVKD come from the germline V gene. The CDR3 loop spans 17 amino acids. With 3 bases clipped from V and 1 base from J, the junction kept 9 bases outside the gene matches.

V is TRBV2 and J is TRBJ2-3, with TRBD2 identical over 7 bases. This CDR3 has 18 residues. The V gene's germline CDR1 is SNHLY and CDR2 FYNNEI. V shed 2 bases, J shed 3 bases, and the junction held 14 bases outside the gene matches. The CDR3 nucleotides read TGTGCCAGCAGTGAAAAACTCCCTAGAGGGAGGGTGACAGATACGCAGTATTTT. Translation gives CASSEKLPRGRVTDTQYF. Looking up the rest from reference TRBV2 and TRBJ2-3 gives the full variable domain: EPEVTQTPSHQVTQMGQEVILRCVPISNHLYFYWYRQILGQKVEFLVSFYNNEISEKSEIFDDQFSVERPDGSNFTLKIRSTKLEDSAMYFCASSEKLPRGRVTDTQYFGPGTRLTVL.

The chain recombines TRBV6-6 with TRBJ2-7; maybe TRBD2 (6 bases). The ends were cut back, 6 bases at V and 1 base at J, with 16 bases in the middle. This CDR3 comprises 15 residues. The germline V gene has CDR1 MNHNY and CDR2 SVGAGI (reference sequence). CDR3 DNA sequence: TGTGCCAGCAGCCTACTGGCGGGGCAATCCTACGAGCAGTACTTC. Translating gives CASSLLAGQSYEQYF.

This clonotype has just a few counts. The CDR3 loop reads CASSIGWSGSYYNEQFF. CDR3 DNA sequence: TGTGCCAGTAGTATAGGTTGGAGCGGGAGTTACTACAATGAGCAGTTCTTC. This sequence joins TRBV19 and TRBJ2-1; 8 positions agree with TRBD2. The trim removed 1 base at V and 3 bases at J, leaving 8 bases unmatched. This CDR3 has 17 amino acids. Germline V gene lookup returns CDR1 LNHDA and CDR2 SQIVND (reference sequence).

This clonotype was counted between two and nine times. The chain employs TRBV7-8 and TRBJ2-1, with 7 bases lining up with TRBD2. This CDR3 is 18 amino acids long. V was pared by 5 bases and J by 9 bases, with 22 bases of the junction left unmatched. The germline V gene has CDR1 SGHVS and CDR2 FQNEAQ. The CDR3 here is CASSKAQVLLREMGEQFF. The CDR3 DNA is TGTGCCAGCAGCAAAGCTCAGGTGTTGTTGCGGGAGATGGGTGAGCAGTTCTTC.

V and J are TRBV19 and TRBJ1-1; D is uncertain. The CDR3 extends over 14 amino acids. Looked up from germline, CDR1 is LNHDA and CDR2 is SQIVND (reference sequence). Trimming shortened V by 4 bases and J by 1 base, and 10 bases separated the two germline ends. The CDR3 region is CASSTWDSNTEAFF. The CDR3 nucleotides are TGTGCCAGTAGTACGTGGGATTCGAACACTGAAGCTTTCTTT.